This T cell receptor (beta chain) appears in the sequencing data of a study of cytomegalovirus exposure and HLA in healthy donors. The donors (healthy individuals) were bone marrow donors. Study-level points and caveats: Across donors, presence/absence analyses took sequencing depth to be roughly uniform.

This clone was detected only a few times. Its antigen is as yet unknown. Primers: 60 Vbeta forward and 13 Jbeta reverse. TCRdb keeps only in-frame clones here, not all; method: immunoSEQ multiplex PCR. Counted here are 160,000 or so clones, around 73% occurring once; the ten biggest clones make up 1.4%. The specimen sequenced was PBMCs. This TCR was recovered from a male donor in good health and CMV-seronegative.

The CDR3 nucleotides are TGTGCCATCAGTTCAGGAGGATATCAGCCCCAGCATTTT. It is translated as CAISSGGYQPQHF. The chain couples TRBV10-3 to TRBJ1-5; D ambiguous. Germline-derived CDR1 and CDR2 are ENHRY and SYGVKD. Trimming removed 5 bases at V and 5 bases at J, with 10 bases between. The CDR3 is 13 residues long.